The following is a T cell receptor beta chain sequence with its context. Its cognate antigen is unknown. Data came from immunoSEQ multiplex PCR; TCRdb stores just in-frame clones and leaves some out. The repertoire has 140,000 to 150,000 clones, over 80% of them found once; the top ten carry approximately 2.9%. This entry comes from a study of T cell responses to AZD1222 COVID-19 vaccine. Study observations and caveats: Unmutated variant regions are reportedly targeted by nearly half of spike-specific TCRs. Spike-specific TCR depth and breadth grew after two AZD1222 doses.

V was trimmed by 11 bases and J by 4 bases, leaving 15 bases between them. The CDR3 runs 12 residues. Germline CDR1 reads LNHDA; CDR2 reads SQIVND (reference sequence). This sequence joins TRBV19 and TRBJ2-7; the D call may be TRBD1 or TRBD2 (5 bases each). This receptor was identified in an adult in good health. The sequencing here drew on peripheral blood, taken on day 0 of MenACWY control vaccination. CDR3 region: CAAWDQSYEQYF. CDR3 sequence (DNA): TGTGCCGCCTGGGACCAATCTTACGAGCAGTACTTC.